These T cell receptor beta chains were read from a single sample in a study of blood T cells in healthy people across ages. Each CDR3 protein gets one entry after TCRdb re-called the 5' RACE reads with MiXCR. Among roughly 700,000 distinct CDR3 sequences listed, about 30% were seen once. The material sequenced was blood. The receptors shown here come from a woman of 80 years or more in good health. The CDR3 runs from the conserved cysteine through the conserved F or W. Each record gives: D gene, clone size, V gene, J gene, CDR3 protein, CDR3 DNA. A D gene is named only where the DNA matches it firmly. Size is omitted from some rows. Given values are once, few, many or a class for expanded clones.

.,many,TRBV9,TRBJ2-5,CASSPPFGETQYF,TGTGCCAGCAGCCCCCCCTTCGGAGAGACCCAGTACTTC
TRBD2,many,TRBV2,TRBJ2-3,CASSVRLAGGSVSTDTQYF,TGTGCCAGCAGCGTCCGACTAGCGGGGGGAAGCGTTTCCACAGATACGCAGTATTTT
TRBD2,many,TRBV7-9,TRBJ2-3,CASRTSGGAGRYTQYF,TGTGCCAGCAGGACTAGCGGGGGGGCCGGTCGGTATACGCAGTATTTT
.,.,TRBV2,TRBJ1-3,CASSYNPILRSTGNTIYF,TGTGCCAGCAGCTATAATCCCATCCTCCGGAGCACTGGAAACACCATATATTTT
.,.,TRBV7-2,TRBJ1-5,CASSLRPGNNQPQHF,TGTGCCAGCAGCTTAAGACCAGGGAACAATCAGCCCCAGCATTTT
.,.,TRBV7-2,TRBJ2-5,CASSFLGGTRETQYF,TGTGCCAGCAGCTTTCTGGGCGGAACTCGAGAGACCCAGTACTTC
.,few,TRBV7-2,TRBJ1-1,CASSLGRGTHTEAFF,TGTGCCAGCAGCTTAGGTCGGGGTACCCACACTGAAGCTTTCTTT
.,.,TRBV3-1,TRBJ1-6,CASSQDGYNSPPHF,TGTGCCAGCAGCCAAGACGGCTATAATTCACCCCCCCACTTT
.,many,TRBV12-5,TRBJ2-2,CASGDLPATLNTGELFF,TGTGCTAGTGGCGACCTGCCGGCGACACTGAACACCGGGGAGCTGTTTTTT
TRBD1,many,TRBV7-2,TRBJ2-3,CASSFRIQGARADTQYF,TGTGCCAGCAGCTTCCGGATACAGGGGGCTAGGGCAGATACGCAGTATTTT
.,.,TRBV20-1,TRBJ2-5,CSTGEGAQYF,TGCAGCACGGGAGAGGGGGCCCAGTACTTC
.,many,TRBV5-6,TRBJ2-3,CASTYVQGSTDTQYF,TGTGCCAGCACCTACGTCCAGGGTAGCACAGATACGCAGTATTTT
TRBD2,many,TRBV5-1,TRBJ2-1,CASSWGSSLANEQFF,TGCGCCAGCAGCTGGGGATCCTCACTAGCGAATGAGCAGTTCTTC
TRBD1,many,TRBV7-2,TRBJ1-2,CASSFEPGQVLLYGYTF,TGTGCCAGCAGCTTTGAACCGGGACAGGTCCTTCTTTATGGCTACACCTTC
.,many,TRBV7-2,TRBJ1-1,CASSFSGSTEAFF,TGTGCCAGCAGCTTTTCCGGGAGCACTGAAGCTTTCTTT
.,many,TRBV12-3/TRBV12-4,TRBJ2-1,CASRDAPGGEQFF,TGTGCCAGCAGAGACGCCCCGGGCGGTGAGCAGTTCTTC
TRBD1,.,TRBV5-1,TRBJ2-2,CASSSGQTKNTGELFF,TGCGCCAGCAGCTCGGGACAGACAAAGAACACCGGGGAGCTGTTTTTT
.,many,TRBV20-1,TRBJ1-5,CSAREGSGNQPQHF,TGCAGTGCTAGGGAGGGATCCGGCAATCAGCCCCAGCATTTT
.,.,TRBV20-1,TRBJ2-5,CSAKLTQGRRETQYF,TGCAGTGCTAAACTAACACAGGGGAGGAGGGAGACCCAGTACTTC
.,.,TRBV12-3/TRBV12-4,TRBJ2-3,CASRRTDAQYF,TGTGCCAGCAGGAGAACAGATGCGCAGTATTTT
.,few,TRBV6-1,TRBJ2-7,CASSEQWGNEQYF,TGTGCCAGCAGTGAGCAGTGGGGAAATGAGCAGTACTTC
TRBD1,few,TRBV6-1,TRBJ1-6,CASSEETGGSYNSPLHF,TGTGCCAGCAGTGAAGAGACAGGGGGATCCTATAATTCACCCCTCCACTTT
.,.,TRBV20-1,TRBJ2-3,CSANSGALSTDTQYF,TGCAGTGCTAACTCCGGAGCGCTTAGCACAGATACGCAGTATTTT
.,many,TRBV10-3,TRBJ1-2,CAIGTPAYGYTF,TGTGCCATAGGGACTCCAGCCTATGGCTACACCTTC
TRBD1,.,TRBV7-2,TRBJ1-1,CASSIRGSSTEAFF,TGTGCCAGCAGCATCAGGGGGTCGAGCACTGAAGCTTTCTTT
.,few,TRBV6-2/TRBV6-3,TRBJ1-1,CASSYRAPGRSEAFF,TGTGCCAGCAGTTACCGGGCACCGGGCCGTTCTGAAGCTTTCTTT
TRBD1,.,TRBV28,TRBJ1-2,CASSTQGVNYGYTF,TGTGCCAGCAGTACCCAGGGGGTTAACTATGGCTACACCTTC
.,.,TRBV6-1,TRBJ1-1,CASSEARKAFF,TGTGCCAGCAGTGAAGCCCGGAAGGCTTTCTTT
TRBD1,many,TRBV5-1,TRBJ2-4,CASSVDRESSRAKNIQYF,TGCGCCAGCAGCGTCGACAGGGAGAGTAGTAGAGCCAAAAACATTCAGTACTTC
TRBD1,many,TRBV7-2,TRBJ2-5,CASSSYHGQGQTQYF,TGTGCCAGCAGCTCCTACCATGGACAGGGACAGACCCAGTACTTC
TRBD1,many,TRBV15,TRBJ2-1,CATSRDKGQGNYEQFF,TGTGCCACCAGCAGAGATAAGGGACAGGGTAACTATGAGCAGTTCTTC
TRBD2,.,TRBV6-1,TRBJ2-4,CASSEDPGVSGSPGKNIQYF,TGTGCCAGCAGTGAGGACCCCGGGGTCAGCGGGAGCCCGGGGAAAAACATTCAGTACTTC
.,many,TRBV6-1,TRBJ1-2,CASSAQGDYGYTF,TGTGCCAGCAGTGCACAGGGAGACTATGGCTACACCTTC
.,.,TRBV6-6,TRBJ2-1,CASSYAGHNEQDF,TGTGCCAGCAGTTACGCGGGGCACAATGAGCAGGACTTC
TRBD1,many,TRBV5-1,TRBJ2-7,CASRQQGARSYEQYF,TGCGCCAGCAGGCAACAGGGGGCGAGGTCCTACGAGCAGTACTTC
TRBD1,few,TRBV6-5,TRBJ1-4,CASSRPGQGGKLFF,TGTGCCAGCAGCCGTCCGGGACAGGGGGGAAAACTGTTTTTT
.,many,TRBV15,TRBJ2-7,CATSRELTYEQYF,TGTGCCACCAGCAGAGAGTTAACCTACGAGCAGTACTTC
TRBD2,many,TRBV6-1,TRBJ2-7,CATPGEGYYEQYF,TGTGCCACCCCCGGGGAGGGATACTACGAGCAGTACTTC
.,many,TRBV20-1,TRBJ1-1,CSGHLWGNTEAFF,TGCAGTGGCCATCTTTGGGGGAACACTGAAGCTTTCTTT
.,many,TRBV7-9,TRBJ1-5,CASSLGGGNQPQHF,TGCGCCAGCAGCTTGGGGGGTGGCAATCAGCCCCAGCATTTT
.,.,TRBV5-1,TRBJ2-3,CASSLALRTTDTQYF,TGCGCCAGCAGCTTGGCCTTACGGACCACAGATACGCAGTATTTT
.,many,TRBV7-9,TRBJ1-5,CASGVGSQPQHF,TGTGCCAGCGGAGTCGGGAGTCAGCCCCAGCATTTT